The next 22 T cell receptor beta chains were all read from a single sample in a study of OX40 agonist ivuxolimab in advanced cancers. Sequenced by immunoSEQ multiplex PCR; TCRdb stores in-frame clones only, minus some. The repertoire holds tens of thousands of clones, about 88% seen once, with approximately 0.36% in the top ten. The sequenced sample was CD4+ or CD8+ T cells sorted from blood, obtained in a trial of the OX40 agonist ivuxolimab. The receptors here all came from an adult with an advanced solid tumor such as melanoma, head and neck, liver or kidney cancer.

This clone was picked up one time. The genes are TRBV6-6 and TRBJ1-4, with D possibly matching TRBD1 (6 bases). Germline loops: CDR1 MNHNY, CDR2 SVGAGI (reference sequence). V shed 5 bases and J shed 3 bases, with 13 bases lying between them. There are 15 residues in the CDR3. The CDR3: CASSPYRGANEKLFF. In DNA form, the CDR3 reads TGTGCCAGCAGTCCGTATAGGGGGGCTAATGAAAAACTGTTTTTT.

As DNA, the CDR3 is TGCGCCAGCAGCCAAGAGAGGGTATTAGTCAGGGTTGAGCAGTTCTTC. Translating gives CASSQERVLVRVEQFF. The chain combines TRBV4-1 with TRBJ2-1; D may be TRBD1 or TRBD2 (5 bases each). The CDR3 spans 16 residues. Germline V CDR1 and CDR2: MGHRA, YSYEKL. The ends were cut back, 0 bases at V and 9 bases at J, with 18 bases in the middle.

The V gene is TRBV5-1, the J gene TRBJ1-2; D might be TRBD1 (6 bases). The CDR3 totals 15 residues. Trimming shortened V by 0 bases and J by 1 base, and 10 bases separated the two germline ends. CDR1 is SGHRS and CDR2 is YFSETQ in the germline V gene. The CDR3 reads CASSLGDTINYGYTF. The CDR3 DNA is TGCGCCAGCAGCTTGGGGGACACAATTAACTATGGCTACACCTTC.

The rearrangement links TRBV4-2 to TRBJ2-7, with 8 bases aligning to TRBD2. CDR3 size: 14 residues. Per the germline V gene, CDR1 is LGHNA and CDR2 is YNFKEQ. Losses at the gene ends were 0 bases for V and 5 bases for J; bases not matched to a gene: 3. The CDR3 bases are TGTGCCAGCAGCCAAGATGGCGGGAGGAACGAGCAGTACTTC. This codes for CASSQDGGRNEQYF.

The chain is built from TRBV6-1 and TRBJ2-5, with TRBD1 matching over 8 bases. Per the germline V gene, CDR1 is MNHNS and CDR2 is SASEGT. The ends lost 6 bases at V and 2 bases at J; junction bases unmatched: 5. The CDR3 covers 14 residues. The CDR3 reads CASSAGTGQETQYF. As DNA, the CDR3 is TGTGCCAGCAGCGCAGGGACAGGACAAGAGACCCAGTACTTC.

The V call is TRBV7-2, the J call TRBJ1-1; D is ambiguous. The CDR3 consists of 16 residues. V lost 3 bases, J lost 4 bases, and 18 bases lay in between. Germline V gene sequence: CDR1 SGHTA, CDR2 FQGNSA. Written as DNA, the CDR3 is TGTGCCAGCAGCTTGAACCTTGGGGATTTCGGCACTGAAGCTTTCTTT. Protein sequence: CASSLNLGDFGTEAFF.

Points on this clone: The junction and the germline gene differ at one end; a read error may be behind it. The V call is TRBV7-9, the J call TRBJ1-1, with a possible D match to TRBD1 (5 bases). The length of the CDR3 is 13 residues. The germline CDR1 and CDR2 sequences are SEHNR and FQNEAQ (reference sequence). In DNA, the CDR3 is TGTGCCAGCACCTTAAGGAGGGACGGTGAAGCTTTCTTT. Translating it yields CASTLRRDGEAFF.

CDR3: CASSLRESYEQYF. The CDR3, as DNA: TGTGCCAGCAGCCTCCGGGAGTCCTACGAGCAGTACTTC. The chain combines TRBV7-2 with TRBJ2-7; D is perhaps TRBD2 (6 bases). Germline V lookup: CDR1 SGHTA, CDR2 FQGNSA. The V end was cut by 5 bases, the J end by 1 base, with 9 bases between. The length of the CDR3 is 13 residues. The full variable domain, with the rest looked up from reference TRBV7-2 and TRBJ2-7, is GAGVSQSPSNKVTEKGKDVELRCDPISGHTALYWYRQSLGQGLEFLIYFQGNSAPDKSGLPSDRFSAERTGGSVSTLTIQRTQQEDSAVYLCASSLRESYEQYFGPGTRLTVT.

This sequence joins TRBV2 and TRBJ2-2, with 8 bases aligning to TRBD2. Germline values: CDR1 SNHLY, CDR2 FYNNEI. V trimming: 5 bases; J trimming: 6 bases; junction bases outside the gene matches: 8. The CDR3 runs to 15 residues. CDR3 sequence (DNA): TGTGCCAGCAGTAGCCTAGCGGGCTTGGCCGGGGAGCTGTTTTTT. Protein sequence: CASSSLAGLAGELFF.

CDR3 nucleotide sequence: TGTGCCAGCAGCTCCCTCTCGCGGACTCAAGAGACCCAGTACTTC. This translates into CASSSLSRTQETQYF. This chain links TRBV7-6 with TRBJ2-5, with a weak D call TRBD2 (5 bases). Germline CDR1 reads SGHVS; CDR2 reads FNYEAQ. Trimming left V 4 bases short and J 2 bases short, with 14 bases between. The length of the CDR3 is 15 residues.

The gene calls are TRBV7-2 and TRBJ2-1; 8 positions agree with TRBD1. The length of the CDR3 is 15 residues. Germline trimming cut 6 bases from V and 8 bases from J; bases unmatched to any gene: 12. CDR1 and CDR2 from the germline V gene are SGHTA and FQGNSA. The CDR3 here is CASSLSGGGQHEQFF. The CDR3 DNA reads as TGTGCCAGCAGTCTTTCAGGGGGCGGACAGCATGAGCAGTTCTTC.

This chain uses TRBV29-1 with TRBJ1-1; D might be TRBD1 (5 bases). From germline, CDR1 is SQVTM and CDR2 ANQGSEA. V gave up 4 bases and J gave up 1 base, with 16 bases separating them. CDR3 length equals 15 residues. The CDR3 loop reads CSVVGPGQTNTEAFF. CDR3 in DNA: TGCAGCGTTGTCGGTCCGGGGCAGACGAACACTGAAGCTTTCTTT. Drawing the rest from reference TRBV29-1 and TRBJ1-1, the complete variable domain is SAVISQKPSRDICQRGTSLTIQCQVDSQVTMMFWYRQQPGQSLTLIATANQGSEATYESGFVIDKFPISRPNLTFSTLTVSNMSPEDSSIYLCSVVGPGQTNTEAFFGQGTRLTVV.

V usage is TRBV4-3 and J usage is TRBJ2-2, with D perhaps assigned TRBD1 or TRBD2 (5 bases each). The germline V and J ends were trimmed by 3 bases and 4 bases, with 9 bases remaining between them. This CDR3 region has 14 residues. CDR1 is LGHNA and CDR2 is YSLEER in the germline V gene. CDR3 protein: CASSHSGTTGELFF. CDR3 DNA sequence: TGCGCCAGCAGCCACTCAGGGACCACCGGGGAGCTGTTTTTT.

The chain combines TRBV5-1 with TRBJ2-6; 7 bases agree with TRBD1. The ends lost 4 bases at V and 0 bases at J; junction bases unmatched: 16. Per the germline V gene, CDR1 is SGHRS and CDR2 is YFSETQ. The CDR3 has 20 residues. CDR3 coding DNA: TGCGCCAGCAGCCTGCGACCCGAGACAGGGTTAGGCTCTGGGGCCAACGTCCTGACTTTC. It translates to CASSLRPETGLGSGANVLTF.

V is TRBV27 and J is TRBJ2-7; 10 positions agree with TRBD1. CDR1 and CDR2 (germline): MNHEY, SMNVEV (reference sequence). With 3 bases clipped from V and 0 bases from J, the junction kept 14 bases outside the gene matches. This CDR3 is 19 amino acids long. CDR3 coding DNA: TGTGCCAGCAGTTTGAGACAGGGGGCCTCTCTTAATAGCTCCTACGAGCAGTACTTC. This gives the protein CASSLRQGASLNSSYEQYF.

The chain joins TRBV27 to TRBJ2-7; D call uncertain. This CDR3 is 12 amino acids long. Germline CDR1 MNHEY, CDR2 SMNVEV (reference sequence). V was cut by 5 bases and J by 3 bases, with 8 bases left in between. The CDR3 sequence is CASSPMGYEQYF. The CDR3 region has the DNA TGTGCCAGCAGTCCAATGGGCTACGAGCAGTACTTC.

This clone was picked up a small number of times. This chain joins TRBV7-2 and TRBJ2-7; D may be TRBD1 (5 bases). Deletions cut 5 bases from V and 0 bases from J, with 14 bases between. Germline V CDR1 and CDR2: SGHTA, FQGNSA. The CDR3 loop spans 15 amino acids. In DNA form, the CDR3 reads TGTGCCAGCAGCCGGACATCCATGAGCTCCTACGAGCAGTACTTC. It is translated as CASSRTSMSSYEQYF.

V gene TRBV9 combines with J gene TRBJ1-2, with TRBD1 matching over 7 bases. Unmatched junction bases numbered 9, after V lost 0 bases and J lost 4 bases. This CDR3 region has 16 residues. Germline assignment: CDR1 SGDLS and CDR2 YYNGEE. CDR3 residues: CASSVGTQGMGYGYTF. The CDR3 DNA follows: TGTGCCAGCAGCGTAGGGACACAGGGGATGGGCTATGGCTACACCTTC.

This clone has a single count. The chain links TRBV4-3 to TRBJ1-1, with D unresolved. The germline V and J ends were trimmed by 0 bases and 1 base, with 15 bases remaining between them. This CDR3 is built from 17 residues. Germline assignment: CDR1 LGHNA and CDR2 YSLEER. For the CDR3, the DNA is TGCGCCAGCAGCCAAGATTTGTCCGGGTTGGGGAACACTGAAGCTTTCTTT. It encodes CASSQDLSGLGNTEAFF.

The chain joins TRBV7-2 to TRBJ1-1; no reliable D call. The CDR3 runs 16 residues. V lost 6 bases to trimming and J lost 1 base, with 18 bases between them. Germline V CDR1 and CDR2: SGHTA, FQGNSA. The CDR3 loop is CASRPYGHPPNTEAFF. CDR3 bases: TGTGCCAGCAGACCGTACGGGCATCCTCCGAACACTGAAGCTTTCTTT.

This chain's CDR3 is CASSYSIMGRGTEAFF. The CDR3 DNA reads as TGTGCCAGCAGTTACTCGATAATGGGCAGGGGGACTGAAGCTTTCTTT. The chain uses TRBV6-5 and TRBJ1-1, with 7 bases matching TRBD1. The junction had 9 bases not matched to a gene; V was cut back by 0 bases and J by 5 bases. In germline, CDR1 is MNHEY, CDR2 SVGAGI. This CDR3 is built from 16 residues.

The chain is built from TRBV19 and TRBJ2-2; possibly TRBD1 for D (6 bases). The CDR3 covers 14 residues. Germline CDR1 reads LNHDA; CDR2 reads SQIVND (reference sequence). The ends were cut back, 7 bases at V and 0 bases at J, with 9 bases in the middle. The CDR3 sequence is CASNRATNTGELFF. In nucleotides, the CDR3 is TGTGCCAGTAACAGGGCAACGAACACCGGGGAGCTGTTTTTT.